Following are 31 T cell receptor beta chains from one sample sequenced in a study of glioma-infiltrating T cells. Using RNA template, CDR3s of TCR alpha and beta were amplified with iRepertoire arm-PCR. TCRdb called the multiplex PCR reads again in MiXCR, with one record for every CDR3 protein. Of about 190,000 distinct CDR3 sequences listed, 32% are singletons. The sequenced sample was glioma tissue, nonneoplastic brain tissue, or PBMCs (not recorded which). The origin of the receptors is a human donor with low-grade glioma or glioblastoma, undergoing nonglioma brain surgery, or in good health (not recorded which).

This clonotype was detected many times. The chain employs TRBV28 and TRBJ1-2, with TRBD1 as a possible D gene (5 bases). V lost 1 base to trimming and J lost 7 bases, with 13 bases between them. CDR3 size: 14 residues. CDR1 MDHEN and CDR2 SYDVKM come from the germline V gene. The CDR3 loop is CASSLLSGTFGYTF. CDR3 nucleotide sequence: TGTGCCAGCAGTTTATTATCGGGGACCTTTGGCTACACCTTC.

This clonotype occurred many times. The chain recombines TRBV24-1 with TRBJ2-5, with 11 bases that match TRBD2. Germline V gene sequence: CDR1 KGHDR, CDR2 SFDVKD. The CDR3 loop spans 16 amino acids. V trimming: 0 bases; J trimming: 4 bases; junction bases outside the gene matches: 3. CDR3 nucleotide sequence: TGTGCCACCAGTGATTTGGGAACTAGCGGGAGAGAGACCCAGTACTTC. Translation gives CATSDLGTSGRETQYF.

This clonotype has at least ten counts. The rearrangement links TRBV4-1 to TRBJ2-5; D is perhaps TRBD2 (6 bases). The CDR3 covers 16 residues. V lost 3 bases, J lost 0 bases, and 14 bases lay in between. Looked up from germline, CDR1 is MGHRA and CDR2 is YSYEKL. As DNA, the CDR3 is TGCGCCAGCAGCCATCGCGGGGCAGACAACCAAGAGACCCAGTACTTC. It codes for CASSHRGADNQETQYF.

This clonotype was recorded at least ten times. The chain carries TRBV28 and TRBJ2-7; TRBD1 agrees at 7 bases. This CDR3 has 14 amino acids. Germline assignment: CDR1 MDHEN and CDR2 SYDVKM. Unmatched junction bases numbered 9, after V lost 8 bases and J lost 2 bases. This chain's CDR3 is CASGQQGTAYEQYF. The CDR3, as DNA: TGTGCCAGCGGTCAACAGGGGACGGCCTACGAGCAGTACTTC.

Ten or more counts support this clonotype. CDR3 DNA: TGTGCCAGCAAATGGACGGGGAACACTGAAGCTTTCTTT. It is translated as CASKWTGNTEAFF. V and J are TRBV6-2 or TRBV6-3 and TRBJ1-1, with D unresolved. Germline CDR1 is MNHEY and CDR2 is SVGEGT. The V end was cut by 7 bases, the J end by 1 base, with 10 bases between. The CDR3 covers 13 residues.

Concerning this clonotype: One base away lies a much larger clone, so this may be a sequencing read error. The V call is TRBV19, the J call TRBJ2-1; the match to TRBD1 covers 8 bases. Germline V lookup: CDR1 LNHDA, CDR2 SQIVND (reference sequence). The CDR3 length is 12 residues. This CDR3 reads CASRTGYNEQSF. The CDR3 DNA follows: TGTGCCAGCCGGACAGGGTACAATGAGCAGTCCTTC.

CDR3 sequence: CSARTSGSQYEQYF. The CDR3 DNA follows: TGCAGTGCGCGAACTAGCGGGAGTCAGTACGAGCAGTACTTC. This chain links TRBV20-1 with TRBJ2-7, with 11 bases matching TRBD2. Germline V gives CDR1 DFQATT, CDR2 SNEGSKA (reference sequence). V lost 6 bases to trimming and J lost 4 bases; unmatched junction nucleotides: 8. The CDR3 has 14 residues.

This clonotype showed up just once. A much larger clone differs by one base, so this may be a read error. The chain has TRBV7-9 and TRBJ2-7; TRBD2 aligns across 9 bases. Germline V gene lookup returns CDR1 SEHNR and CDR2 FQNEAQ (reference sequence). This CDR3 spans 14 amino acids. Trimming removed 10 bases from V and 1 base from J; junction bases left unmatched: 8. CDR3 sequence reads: CATRVSGRSYEQYF. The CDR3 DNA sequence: TGTGCCACCAGGGTTAGCGGGAGATCCTACGAGCAGTACTTC.

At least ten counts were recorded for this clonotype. The CDR3 here is CASSRMNTEAFF. CDR3 in DNA: TGTGCCAGCAGTAGAATGAACACTGAAGCTTTCTTT. The gene calls are TRBV14 and TRBJ1-1, with unresolved D. The CDR3 spans 12 residues. The V end lost 6 bases, the J end lost 0 bases, and 5 bases lay between the germline ends. Germline CDR1 and CDR2: SGHDN and FVKESK.

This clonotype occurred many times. The CDR3 region has the DNA TGCGCCAGCAGTCCCGGACAGGGCGATGGCTACACCTTC. It translates to CASSPGQGDGYTF. This chain joins TRBV5-1 and TRBJ1-2, with 8 bases matching TRBD1. The CDR3 has 13 residues. Germline V CDR1 and CDR2: SGHRS, YFSETQ. V lost 5 bases, J lost 6 bases, and 6 bases stayed unmatched.

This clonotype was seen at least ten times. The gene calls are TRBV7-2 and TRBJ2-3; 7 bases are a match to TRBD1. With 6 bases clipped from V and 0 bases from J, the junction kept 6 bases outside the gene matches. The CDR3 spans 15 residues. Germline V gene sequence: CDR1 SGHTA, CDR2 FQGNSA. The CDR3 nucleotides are TGTGCCAGCAGATACCAGGGGGATAGCACAGATACGCAGTATTTT. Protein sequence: CASRYQGDSTDTQYF.

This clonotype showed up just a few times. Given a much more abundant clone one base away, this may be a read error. The CDR3 sequence: CASSYLAGVCNEQFF. CDR3 coding DNA: TGTGCCAGCTCTTACCTAGCGGGAGTCTGCAATGAGCAGTTCTTC. The genes are TRBV27 and TRBJ2-1; TRBD2 agrees at 10 bases. This CDR3 is 15 amino acids long. V was pared by 8 bases and J by 6 bases, with 10 bases of the junction left unmatched. CDR1 MNHEY and CDR2 SMNVEV come from the germline V gene (reference sequence).

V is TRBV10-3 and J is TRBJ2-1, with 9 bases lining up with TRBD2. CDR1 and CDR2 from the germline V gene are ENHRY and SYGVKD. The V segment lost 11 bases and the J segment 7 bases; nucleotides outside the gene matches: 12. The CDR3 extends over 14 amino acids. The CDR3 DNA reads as TGTGCCGCCGCCGGGACTAGCTACTCTAATGAGCAGTTCTTC. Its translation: CAAAGTSYSNEQFF.

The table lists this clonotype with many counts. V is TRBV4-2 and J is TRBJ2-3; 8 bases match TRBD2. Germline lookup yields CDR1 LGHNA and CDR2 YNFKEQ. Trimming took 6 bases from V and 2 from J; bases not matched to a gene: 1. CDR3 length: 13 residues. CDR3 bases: TGTGCCAGCAGGACTAGCGTCACAGATACGCAGTATTTT. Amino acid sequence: CASRTSVTDTQYF.

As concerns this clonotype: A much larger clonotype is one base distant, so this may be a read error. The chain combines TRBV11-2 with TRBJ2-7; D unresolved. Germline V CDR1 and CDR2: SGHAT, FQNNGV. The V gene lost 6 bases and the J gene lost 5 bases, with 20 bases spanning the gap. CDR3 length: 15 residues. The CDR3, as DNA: TGTGCCAGCAGATTAACCAGCAGAACAACGAACGAGCAGTACTTC. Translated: CASRLTSRTTNEQYF.

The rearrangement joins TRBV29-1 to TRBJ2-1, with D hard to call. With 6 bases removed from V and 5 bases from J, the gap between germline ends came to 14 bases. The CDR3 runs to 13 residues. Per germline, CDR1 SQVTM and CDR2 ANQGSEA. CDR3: CSVRLTVDNEQFF. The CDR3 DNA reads TGCAGCGTACGGCTGACGGTGGACAATGAGCAGTTCTTC.

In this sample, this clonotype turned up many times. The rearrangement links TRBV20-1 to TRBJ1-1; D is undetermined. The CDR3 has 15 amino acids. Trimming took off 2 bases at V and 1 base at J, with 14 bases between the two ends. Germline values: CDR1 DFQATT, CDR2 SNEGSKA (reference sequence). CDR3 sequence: CSARRRAGENTEAFF. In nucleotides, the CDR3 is TGCAGTGCTAGAAGACGGGCCGGGGAGAACACTGAAGCTTTCTTT.

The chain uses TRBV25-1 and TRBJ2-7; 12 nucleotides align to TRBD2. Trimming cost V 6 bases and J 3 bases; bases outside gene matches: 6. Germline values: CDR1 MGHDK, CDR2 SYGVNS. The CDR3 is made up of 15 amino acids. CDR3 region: CASRLTSGGSYEQYF. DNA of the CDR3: TGTGCCAGCAGACTGACTAGCGGGGGCAGCTACGAGCAGTACTTC.

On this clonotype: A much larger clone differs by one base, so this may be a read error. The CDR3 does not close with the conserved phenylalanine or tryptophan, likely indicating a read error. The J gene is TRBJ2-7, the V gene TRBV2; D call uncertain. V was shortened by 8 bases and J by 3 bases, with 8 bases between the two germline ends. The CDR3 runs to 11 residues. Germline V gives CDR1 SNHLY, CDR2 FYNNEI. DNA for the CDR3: TGTGCCAGCGAAAGGGACTACGAGCAGTACCTC. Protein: CASERDYEQYL.

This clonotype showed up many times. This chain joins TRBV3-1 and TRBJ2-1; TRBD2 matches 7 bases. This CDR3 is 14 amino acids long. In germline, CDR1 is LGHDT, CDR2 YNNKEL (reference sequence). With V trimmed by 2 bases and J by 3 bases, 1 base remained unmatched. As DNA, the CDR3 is TGTGCCAGCAGCCAATCTAGCGGCTACAATGAGCAGTTCTTC. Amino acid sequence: CASSQSSGYNEQFF.

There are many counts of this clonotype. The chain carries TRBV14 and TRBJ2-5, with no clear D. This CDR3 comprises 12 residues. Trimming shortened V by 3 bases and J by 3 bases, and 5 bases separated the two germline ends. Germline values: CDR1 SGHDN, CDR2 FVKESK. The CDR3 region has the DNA TGTGCCAGCAGCCATACCAAAGAGACCCAGTACTTC. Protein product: CASSHTKETQYF. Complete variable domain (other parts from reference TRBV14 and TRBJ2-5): EAGVTQFPSHSVIEKGQTVTLRCDPISGHDNLYWYRRVMGKEIKFLLHFVKESKQDESGMPNNRFLAERTGGTYSTLKVQPAELEDSGVYFCASSHTKETQYFGPGTRLLVL.

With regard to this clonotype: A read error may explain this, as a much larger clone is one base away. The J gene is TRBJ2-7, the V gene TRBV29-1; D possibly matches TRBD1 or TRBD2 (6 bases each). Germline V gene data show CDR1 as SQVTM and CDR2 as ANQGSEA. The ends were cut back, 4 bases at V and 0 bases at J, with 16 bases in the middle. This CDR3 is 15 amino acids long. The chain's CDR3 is CSVGGDKGFSYEQYF. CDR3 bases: TGCAGCGTTGGGGGGGACAAGGGCTTCTCCTACGAGCAGTACTTC.

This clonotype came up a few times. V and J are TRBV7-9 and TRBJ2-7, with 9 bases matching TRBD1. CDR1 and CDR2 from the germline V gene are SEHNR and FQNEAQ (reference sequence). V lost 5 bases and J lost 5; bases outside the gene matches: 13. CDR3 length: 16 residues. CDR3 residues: CASSRPGYRGPHEQYF. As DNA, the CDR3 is TGTGCCAGCAGCCGCCCCGGGTACAGGGGGCCCCACGAGCAGTACTTC.

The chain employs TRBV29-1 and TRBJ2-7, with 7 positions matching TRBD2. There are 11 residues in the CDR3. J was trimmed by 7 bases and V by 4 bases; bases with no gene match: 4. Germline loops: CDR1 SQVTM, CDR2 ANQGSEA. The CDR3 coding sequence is TGCAGCGTTGGAGCGGGGCGGGAGCAGTACTTC. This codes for CSVGAGREQYF.

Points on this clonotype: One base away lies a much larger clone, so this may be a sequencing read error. The CDR3: CASSTRDTVNYGYTF. In DNA, the CDR3 is TGTGCCAGCAGCACCCGGGACACGGTGAACTATGGCTACACCTTC. The genes are TRBV3-1 and TRBJ1-2; D perhaps matches TRBD1 (6 bases). V gave up 5 bases and J gave up 2 bases, with 15 bases separating them. The germline gives CDR1 LGHDT, CDR2 YNNKEL (reference sequence). The CDR3 runs to 15 residues.

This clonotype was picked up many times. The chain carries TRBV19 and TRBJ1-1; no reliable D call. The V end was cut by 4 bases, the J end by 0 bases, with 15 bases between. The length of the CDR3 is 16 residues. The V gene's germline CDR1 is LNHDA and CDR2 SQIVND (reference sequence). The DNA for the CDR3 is TGTGCCAGTAGTACCACACTACTAAGGATGAACACTGAAGCTTTCTTT. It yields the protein CASSTTLLRMNTEAFF.

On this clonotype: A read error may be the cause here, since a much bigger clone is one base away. The CDR3 loop is CASSYVPRRPSSYNQQFF. For the CDR3, the DNA is TGTGCCAGCAGCTACGTCCCTCGAAGGCCGAGCTCCTACAATCAGCAGTTCTTC. This chain joins TRBV7-2 and TRBJ2-1; no definite D call. Germline CDR1 reads SGHTA; CDR2 reads FQGNSA. The CDR3 spans 18 residues. The full variable domain, rest sourced from reference TRBV7-2 and TRBJ2-1, is GAGVSQSPSNKVTEKGKDVELRCDPISGHTALYWYRQSLGQGLEFLIYFQGNSAPDKSGLPSDRFSAERTGGSVSTLTIQRTQQEDSAVYLCASSYVPRRPSSYNQQFFGPGTRLTVL.

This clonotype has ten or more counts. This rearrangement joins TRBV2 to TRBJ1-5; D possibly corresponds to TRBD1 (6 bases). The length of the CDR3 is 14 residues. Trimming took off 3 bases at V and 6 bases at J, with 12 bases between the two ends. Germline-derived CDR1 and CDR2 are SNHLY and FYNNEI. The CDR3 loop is CASSETGGTQPQHF. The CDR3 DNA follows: TGTGCCAGCAGTGAGACAGGTGGTACTCAGCCCCAGCATTTT.

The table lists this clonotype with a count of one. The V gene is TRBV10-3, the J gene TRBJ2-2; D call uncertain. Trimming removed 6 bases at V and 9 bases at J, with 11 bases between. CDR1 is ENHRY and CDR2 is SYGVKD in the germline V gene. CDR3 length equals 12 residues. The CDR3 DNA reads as TGTGCCATCAGATCGTTAACCAGGGAGCTGTTTTTT. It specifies CAIRSLTRELFF.

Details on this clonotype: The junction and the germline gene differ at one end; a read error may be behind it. CDR3 DNA sequence: TGTGCCAGCAGTGGGATCGGGCGGGCCTACAATGAGCAGCTCTTC. Amino acid sequence: CASSGIGRAYNEQLF. The chain has TRBV6-2 or TRBV6-3 and TRBJ2-1, with D perhaps matching TRBD2 (5 bases). Germline assignment: CDR1 MNHEY and CDR2 SVGEGT. The CDR3 sequence is 15 residues long.

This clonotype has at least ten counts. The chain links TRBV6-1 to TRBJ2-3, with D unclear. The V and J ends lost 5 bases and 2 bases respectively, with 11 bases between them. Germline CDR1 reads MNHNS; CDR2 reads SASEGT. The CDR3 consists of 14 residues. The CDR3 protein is CASSYDADTDTQYF. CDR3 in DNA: TGTGCCAGCAGTTATGACGCGGACACAGATACGCAGTATTTT.